Reported below is one T cell receptor beta chain. Per the germline V gene, CDR1 is SQVTM and CDR2 is ANQGSEA. Trimming pared 3 bases from V and 8 bases from J, leaving 13 bases between. The CDR3 is 12 amino acids. MiXCR, applied by TCRdb to the 5' RACE reads, yields one record per CDR3 protein. The data contain 30,000 or so distinct CDR3 sequences, about 9.6% of them singletons. This sample was taken from a study of chronic HIV infection and antiretroviral therapy. Input material: peripheral blood. This clonotype was sampled from an adult who had HIV and had not received antiretroviral therapy, or was an uninfected healthy control (not recorded which). This chain joins TRBV29-1 and TRBJ1-2; D unresolved. The CDR3 nucleotides are TGCAGCGTTGAGGTGGCAAGTAGAGGCTACACCTTC. Amino acids: CSVEVASRGYTF. Based on the CDR3 plus reference TRBV29-1 and TRBJ1-2, the full variable domain is SAVISQKPSRDICQRGTSLTIQCQVDSQVTMMFWYRQQPGQSLTLIATANQGSEATYESGFVIDKFPISRPNLTFSTLTVSNMSPEDSSIYLCSVEVASRGYTFGSGTRLTVV.